One sample yielded the 15 T cell receptor beta chains listed below, sequenced in a study of T cells in Graves' hyperthyroidism and ophthalmopathy. Authors of the study amplified TCR beta CDR3 regions from RNA transcripts. First-round RT-PCR with HTBI primers amplified the TCR CDR3 region. TCRdb passed the multiplex PCR reads through MiXCR, listing each CDR3 protein once. The sample contains about half a million distinct CDR3 sequences, 22% of which appear only once. Sequenced sample: blood. Source of these receptors: a woman in her sixties or seventies with Graves' ophthalmopathy.

The CDR3 DNA reads TGTGCCAGCAGCTTAGGACAACAGGTGAACACTGAAGCTTTCTTT. This sequence encodes CASSLGQQVNTEAFF. The chain links TRBV7-2 to TRBJ1-1; the D gene is possibly TRBD1 (5 bases). CDR3 length: 15 amino acids. The V and J ends lost 1 base and 0 bases respectively, with 9 bases between them. Germline V lookup: CDR1 SGHTA, CDR2 FQGNSA.

This clonotype was seen a few times. The chain has TRBV30 and TRBJ1-4; no clear D. V dropped 2 bases and J dropped 5 bases, with 15 bases sitting between them. The CDR3 runs 15 residues. Germline CDR1 and CDR2: GTSNPN and SVGIG (reference sequence). CDR3 in amino acids: CAWSMFDGRNEKLFF. The CDR3 DNA is TGTGCCTGGAGTATGTTTGATGGGAGGAATGAAAAACTGTTTTTT. Looking up the rest from reference TRBV30 and TRBJ1-4 gives the full variable domain: SQTIHQWPATLVQPVGSPLSLECTVEGTSNPNLYWYRQAAGRGLQLLFYSVGIGQISSEVPQNLSASRPQDRQFILSSKKLLLSDSGFYLCAWSMFDGRNEKLFFGSGTQLSVL.

The genes are TRBV20-1 and TRBJ1-1; D is possibly TRBD1 (6 bases). This CDR3 has 12 amino acids. The germline V gene encodes CDR1 DFQATT and CDR2 SNEGSKA (reference sequence). The V and J ends lost 4 bases and 4 bases respectively, with 10 bases between them. The CDR3 region is CSAKRGITEAFF. The CDR3 coding sequence is TGCAGTGCTAAAAGGGGGATCACTGAAGCTTTCTTT.

The rearrangement joins TRBV28 to TRBJ1-2; the D gene is possibly TRBD1 (5 bases). Per germline, CDR1 MDHEN and CDR2 SYDVKM. There are 12 residues in the CDR3. The ends were cut back, 4 bases at V and 6 bases at J, with 9 bases in the middle. In DNA form, the CDR3 reads TGTGCCAGCAGTTCGCCAGGGAATGGCTACACCTTC. This codes for CASSSPGNGYTF.

This clonotype was counted many times. The chain is built from TRBV11-2 and TRBJ2-3; tentative D call: TRBD2 (6 bases). Germline assignment: CDR1 SGHAT and CDR2 FQNNGV. The CDR3 contains 16 residues. V was trimmed by 3 bases and J by 0 bases, leaving 13 bases between them. Written as DNA, the CDR3 is TGTGCCAGCAGCTTCTTGGGCGGGACCAGCACAGATACGCAGTATTTT. As protein: CASSFLGGTSTDTQYF. The whole variable domain, filled in from reference TRBV11-2 and TRBJ2-3, reads EAGVAQSPRYKIIEKRQSVAFWCNPISGHATLYWYQQILGQGPKLLIQFQNNGVVDDSQLPKDRFSAERLKGVDSTLKIQPAKLEDSAVYLCASSFLGGTSTDTQYFGPGTRLTVL.

This clonotype was seen many times. The rearrangement joins TRBV7-8 to TRBJ2-1; possible D gene TRBD1, 5 bases. The germline V gene encodes CDR1 SGHVS and CDR2 FQNEAQ. V was shortened by 0 bases and J by 8 bases, with 8 bases between the two germline ends. CDR3 size: 13 residues. Here the CDR3 DNA reads TGTGCCAGCAGCTTAGCGCAGGGCTATGAGCAGTTCTTC. Translating gives CASSLAQGYEQFF.

This chain connects TRBV20-1 to TRBJ1-3; D is uncertain. V was cut by 7 bases and J by 0 bases, with 13 bases left in between. The length of the CDR3 is 14 residues. Germline CDR1 is DFQATT and CDR2 is SNEGSKA (reference sequence). The CDR3 coding sequence is TGCAGTGGTCGCCCGGGGTCCTCTGGAAACACCATATATTTT. Translated, it gives CSGRPGSSGNTIYF.

This clonotype has only a few counts. The chain is built from TRBV7-3 and TRBJ2-3, with D possibly being TRBD2 (6 bases). CDR1 SGHTA and CDR2 FQGTGA come from the germline V gene. CDR3 length: 12 residues. V shed 5 bases and J shed 10 bases, with 13 bases lying between them. The CDR3 bases are TGTGCCAGCAGCCCCCCTGGACTACCGCAGTATTTT. Protein: CASSPPGLPQYF.

This sequence joins TRBV15 and TRBJ2-7; no firm D call. This CDR3 region has 14 residues. From germline, CDR1 is LNHNV and CDR2 YYDKDF (reference sequence). Trimming removed 1 base at V and 3 bases at J, with 10 bases between. Here the CDR3 DNA reads TGTGCCACCAGCAGAGGAGACATCAACTACGAGCAGTACTTC. Translated: CATSRGDINYEQYF.

J is TRBJ2-7 and V is TRBV20-1, with 10 bases that match TRBD2. Germline CDR1 and CDR2: DFQATT and SNEGSKA (reference sequence). This CDR3 has 15 amino acids. V dropped 2 bases and J dropped 3; count of bases not matched to a gene: 7. CDR3 sequence: CSARRLLAGIYEQYF. The CDR3 DNA follows: TGCAGTGCTAGACGCTTACTAGCGGGAATCTACGAGCAGTACTTC.

The V call is TRBV19, the J call TRBJ2-3, with 7 positions matching TRBD1. V lost 4 bases and J lost 1; bases outside the gene matches: 5. The germline CDR1 and CDR2 sequences are LNHDA and SQIVND (reference sequence). The CDR3 loop spans 15 amino acids. CDR3 sequence: CASSRWDSGTDTQYF. DNA of the CDR3: TGTGCCAGTAGTAGGTGGGACAGTGGCACAGATACGCAGTATTTT.

This clonotype was observed many times. The rearrangement uses TRBV12-3 or TRBV12-4 and TRBJ2-2, with a tentative D call TRBD1 (5 bases). The CDR3 runs to 15 residues. V was shortened by 2 bases and J by 0 bases, with 7 bases between the two germline ends. The CDR3 region is CASSLPGSNTGELFF. CDR3 coding DNA: TGTGCCAGCAGTTTACCAGGGTCGAACACCGGGGAGCTGTTTTTT.

The chain joins TRBV7-6 to TRBJ2-2; D unclear. Trimming removed 1 base at V and 4 bases at J, with 13 bases between. This CDR3 is built from 16 residues. Per the germline V gene, CDR1 is SGHVS and CDR2 is FNYEAQ. This CDR3 reads CASSLGASSITGELFF. CDR3 DNA: TGTGCCAGCAGCTTAGGTGCGTCGAGCATCACCGGGGAGCTGTTTTTT.

V is TRBV7-3 and J is TRBJ2-1; 7 positions match TRBD1. V trimming: 5 bases; J trimming: 6 bases; junction bases outside the gene matches: 13. Germline V gene data show CDR1 as SGHTA and CDR2 as FQGTGA. The CDR3 is 16 amino acids. The CDR3 nucleotides are TGTGCCAGCAGCCTCAATGTGGGCCCAGGGGGCAATGAGCAGTTCTTC. It is translated as CASSLNVGPGGNEQFF.

There are a few counts of this clonotype. This chain links TRBV7-2 with TRBJ1-5; D is unresolved. V shed 3 bases and J shed 3 bases, with 9 bases lying between them. The CDR3 runs 14 residues. CDR1 and CDR2 from the germline V gene are SGHTA and FQGNSA. The CDR3 nucleotides read TGTGCCAGCAGCTTGATCCAGACCAATCAGCCCCAGCATTTT. Amino acids: CASSLIQTNQPQHF.